A single sample is the source of the 13 T cell receptor beta chains below, sequenced in a study of regulatory T cells in long-lasting Graves disease. Documented time point: persistent/refractory GD, antithyroid drugs over 5 years with positive TRAb. The TCR library was prepared using RNA isolated from PBMCs. Assembly of TCR beta libraries relied on iRepertoire HTBI primers together with Arm-PCR of CDR3 regions. TCRdb reprocessed the multiplex PCR reads via MiXCR and lists one record per CDR3 protein. The sample has 400,000 to 600,000 distinct CDR3 sequences, 20% to 25% seen once. The sample was peripheral blood mononuclear cells (PBMCs), taken when the disease was refractory, from a patient treated with antithyroid drugs. The receptors come from a female donor with Graves disease.

This clonotype was observed at least ten times. The chain uses TRBV6-1 and TRBJ2-7; D perhaps matches TRBD2 (5 bases). The CDR3 covers 13 residues. Germline CDR1 MNHNS, CDR2 SASEGT. Trimming took 6 bases from V and 4 from J, leaving 13 bases between them. The DNA of the CDR3 is TGTGCCAGCAGGGATCGGGAAAGGTACGAGCAGTACTTC. It encodes CASRDRERYEQYF.

The rearrangement uses TRBV27 and TRBJ2-7; D is possibly TRBD2 (6 bases). V was trimmed by 6 bases and J by 0 bases, leaving 12 bases between them. Germline CDR1 is MNHEY and CDR2 is SMNVEV (reference sequence). The CDR3 is 14 amino acids. This CDR3 reads CASSEEGSSYEQYF. CDR3 nucleotides: TGTGCCAGCAGCGAGGAGGGGAGCTCCTACGAGCAGTACTTC.

This clonotype appeared many times. The chain recombines TRBV28 with TRBJ1-1, with 8 nucleotides matching TRBD1. From germline, CDR1 is MDHEN and CDR2 SYDVKM. The V segment lost 5 bases and the J segment 3 bases; nucleotides outside the gene matches: 11. The CDR3 contains 16 residues. CDR3 loop: CASSLRQGWDDTEAFF. The DNA of the CDR3 is TGTGCCAGCAGTCTTCGACAGGGGTGGGATGACACTGAAGCTTTCTTT.

The gene calls are TRBV19 and TRBJ2-7, with TRBD1 matching 7 bases. J lost 3 bases, V lost 3 bases, and 8 bases had no gene match. Germline CDR1 and CDR2: LNHDA and SQIVND (reference sequence). This CDR3 region has 15 residues. CDR3 nucleotides: TGTGCCAGTAGTATTTCCGGGACAGCAGGCTACGAGCAGTACTTC. Translation: CASSISGTAGYEQYF.

The chain links TRBV7-3 to TRBJ2-3; D unresolved. V lost 1 base and J lost 4, with 12 bases in between. The CDR3 extends over 15 amino acids. Germline V gene sequence: CDR1 SGHTA, CDR2 FQGTGA. The CDR3 protein is CASSLNEASPDTQYF. Here the CDR3 DNA reads TGTGCCAGCAGCTTAAACGAGGCTAGTCCAGATACGCAGTATTTT.

This clonotype was seen only a few times. The chain combines TRBV10-3 with TRBJ2-7; D is perhaps TRBD2 (7 bases). Trimming cost V 8 bases and J 1 base, with 12 bases left between them. The germline CDR1 and CDR2 sequences are ENHRY and SYGVKD. The CDR3 spans 13 residues. In DNA form, the CDR3 reads TGTGCCATCCGGGGGGCGGGGTCCTACGAGCAGTACTTC. This gives the protein CAIRGAGSYEQYF.

The rearrangement links TRBV7-9 to TRBJ1-4; D remains unclear. The CDR3 is made up of 11 amino acids. V lost 10 bases to trimming and J lost 7 bases, with 10 bases between them. Germline CDR1 SEHNR, CDR2 FQNEAQ (reference sequence). The CDR3 nucleotides read TGTGCCACCGTGAGAGGTGAAAAACTGTTTTTT. It translates to CATVRGEKLFF.

The chain recombines TRBV20-1 with TRBJ1-5, with 8 bases lining up with TRBD1. The junction had 4 bases not matched to a gene; V was cut back by 6 bases and J by 0 bases. Germline CDR1 is DFQATT and CDR2 is SNEGSKA (reference sequence). This CDR3 comprises 14 residues. The CDR3 nucleotides are TGCAGTGCCATGACAGGGGTTAGCAATCAGCCCCAGCATTTT. Its translation is CSAMTGVSNQPQHF.

The chain recombines TRBV12-3 or TRBV12-4 with TRBJ2-2, with D tentatively TRBD2 (5 bases). This CDR3 comprises 16 residues. The V and J ends lost 5 bases and 2 bases respectively, with 15 bases between them. In DNA form, the CDR3 reads TGTGCCAGCAGTCCTCGGGAAGACTCCAACACCGGGGAGCTGTTTTTT. This gives the protein CASSPREDSNTGELFF.

This clonotype was seen ten or more times. The CDR3 here is CASSPTGGTAKNIQYF. CDR3 DNA: TGTGCCAGCAGTCCGACAGGGGGCACGGCCAAAAACATTCAGTACTTC. The gene calls are TRBV28 and TRBJ2-4, with 10 positions matching TRBD1. V lost 5 bases, J lost 1 base, and 5 bases stayed unmatched. The CDR3 is 16 amino acids. Germline V gene sequence: CDR1 MDHEN, CDR2 SYDVKM. The full variable domain, rest sourced from reference TRBV28 and TRBJ2-4, is DVKVTQSSRYLVKRTGEKVFLECVQDMDHENMFWYRQDPGLGLRLIYFSYDVKMKEKGDIPEGYSVSREKKERFSLILESASTNQTSMYLCASSPTGGTAKNIQYFGAGTRLSVL.

Ten or more counts support this clonotype. This chain uses TRBV28 with TRBJ2-7; D tentatively reads TRBD1 or TRBD2 (5 bases each). Looked up from germline, CDR1 is MDHEN and CDR2 is SYDVKM. This CDR3 spans 15 amino acids. V lost 6 bases to trimming and J lost 0 bases, with 15 bases between them. The CDR3 coding sequence is TGTGCCAGCAGCCCAACCGGGACCTTCTCCTACGAGCAGTACTTC. Its translation is CASSPTGTFSYEQYF. The variable domain in full, with the rest retrieved from reference TRBV28 and TRBJ2-7, is DVKVTQSSRYLVKRTGEKVFLECVQDMDHENMFWYRQDPGLGLRLIYFSYDVKMKEKGDIPEGYSVSREKKERFSLILESASTNQTSMYLCASSPTGTFSYEQYFGPGTRLTVT.

The chain recombines TRBV7-2 with TRBJ2-7; D might be TRBD2 (6 bases). Per germline, CDR1 SGHTA and CDR2 FQGNSA. The CDR3 runs to 16 residues. V gave up 1 base and J gave up 3 bases, with 16 bases separating them. The CDR3 coding sequence is TGTGCCAGCAGCTTAGGGGCGCCCTCCGGGAGCTACGAGCAGTACTTC. It codes for CASSLGAPSGSYEQYF.

In this sample, this clonotype turned up many times. The V gene is TRBV6-2 or TRBV6-3, the J gene TRBJ2-7, with D unresolved. The CDR3 runs 14 residues. CDR1 is MNHEY, CDR2 SVGEGT, per germline. Trimming left V 0 bases short and J 2 bases short, with 8 bases between. The CDR3 sequence is CASSYSGQPYEQYF. The CDR3 DNA reads TGTGCCAGCAGTTACTCCGGGCAGCCCTACGAGCAGTACTTC.